This entry lists 21 T cell receptor beta chains sequenced from one sample in a study of T cell responses to AZD1222 COVID-19 vaccine. Assay used: immunoSEQ multiplex PCR; TCRdb lists only in-frame clones, some missing. This sample has some 120,000 clones, with roughly 91% found just once. The sequenced sample was peripheral blood, obtained on day 0 of MenACWY control vaccination. The receptors shown here come from an adult in good health.

The rearrangement links TRBV9 to TRBJ1-2; TRBD1 agrees at 10 bases. This CDR3 is built from 15 residues. Germline V CDR1 and CDR2: SGDLS, YYNGEE. V lost 4 bases and J lost 0; bases outside the gene matches: 3. CDR3 in amino acids: CASSQGTGANYGYTF. The CDR3 DNA reads as TGTGCCAGCAGCCAGGGGACAGGGGCTAACTATGGCTACACCTTC.

The chain recombines TRBV6-5 with TRBJ2-1, with D perhaps matching TRBD2 (5 bases). The CDR3 covers 12 residues. Germline-derived CDR1 and CDR2 are MNHEY and SVGAGI. V was cut by 0 bases and J by 10 bases, with 7 bases left in between. The CDR3 nucleotides are TGTGCCAGCAGTTACTCTGGAGGCGAGCAGTTCTTC. Its protein is CASSYSGGEQFF.

This rearrangement joins TRBV6-1 to TRBJ1-5, with D uncertain. V lost 2 bases and J 7 bases, leaving 15 bases between the germline ends. This CDR3 contains 15 residues. Germline V gives CDR1 MNHNS, CDR2 SASEGT. The CDR3 loop reads CASSEIGSGVQPQHF. CDR3 bases: TGTGCCAGCAGTGAAATAGGGAGTGGGGTGCAGCCCCAGCATTTT.

The genes are TRBV30 and TRBJ1-4; D gene ambiguous. V lost 0 bases, J lost 3 bases, and 11 bases lay in between. Germline V gene sequence: CDR1 GTSNPN, CDR2 SVGIG (reference sequence). The CDR3 runs to 15 residues. CDR3 nucleotides: TGTGCCTGGAGTGTACAGAGCCAATCTAATGAAAAACTGTTTTTT. It specifies CAWSVQSQSNEKLFF.

This clone occurred a few times. V and J are TRBV24-1 and TRBJ1-5, with 11 bases lining up with TRBD1. From germline, CDR1 is KGHDR and CDR2 SFDVKD. V was pared by 10 bases and J by 6 bases, with 4 bases of the junction left unmatched. The CDR3 covers 13 residues. The CDR3 DNA sequence: TGTGCCACTGGGACAGGGGGTTCTCAGCCCCAGCATTTT. It yields the protein CATGTGGSQPQHF.

This chain links TRBV6-1 with TRBJ1-2; TRBD1 matches 7 bases. V lost 0 bases and J lost 5; bases outside the gene matches: 0. The CDR3 extends over 13 amino acids. Germline-derived CDR1 and CDR2 are MNHNS and SASEGT. In DNA form, the CDR3 reads TGTGCCAGCAGTGAAGCCAGGGGGTATGGCTACACCTTC. This gives the protein CASSEARGYGYTF.

The genes are TRBV6-2 or TRBV6-3 and TRBJ1-4; 8 nucleotides agree with TRBD1. From germline, CDR1 is MNHEY and CDR2 SVGEGT. V lost 2 bases and J lost 3; bases outside the gene matches: 2. The CDR3 loop spans 15 amino acids. CDR3 loop: CASSYATGANEKLFF. CDR3 DNA: TGTGCCAGCAGTTACGCGACAGGGGCTAATGAAAAACTGTTTTTT.

The genes are TRBV7-2 and TRBJ2-5; D possibly matches TRBD1 or TRBD2 (5 bases each). This CDR3 region has 14 residues. Trimming stripped 5 bases from V and 1 base from J, with 11 bases between. Germline-derived CDR1 and CDR2 are SGHTA and FQGNSA. This CDR3 is CASSLRDRQETQYF. The DNA for the CDR3 is TGTGCCAGCAGCCTCCGGGACCGCCAAGAGACCCAGTACTTC.

Written as DNA, the CDR3 is TGTGCCAGCAGTGAATCGGGTTCCCCTTCGTCGGCTGGCTATGGCTACACCTTC. Its protein is CASSESGSPSSAGYGYTF. The chain has TRBV25-1 and TRBJ1-2; D not resolved. V lost 1 base, J lost 4 bases, and 22 bases lay in between. Germline V lookup: CDR1 MGHDK, CDR2 SYGVNS. This CDR3 is 18 amino acids long.

V usage is TRBV18 and J usage is TRBJ2-3, with a tentative D call TRBD1 (6 bases). Per the germline V gene, CDR1 is KGHSH and CDR2 is LQKENI. The CDR3 contains 17 residues. The V and J ends lost 0 bases and 1 base respectively, with 14 bases between them. CDR3 nucleotides: TGTGCCAGCTCACCACCGAAGGGGGTCGGGGGCACAGATACGCAGTATTTT. The encoded protein is CASSPPKGVGGTDTQYF.

This clone came up once. V is TRBV6-5 and J is TRBJ1-2; no clear D. The ends were cut back, 0 bases at V and 8 bases at J, with 16 bases in the middle. This CDR3 is 15 amino acids long. CDR1 is MNHEY and CDR2 is SVGAGI in the germline V gene. The CDR3 sequence is CASSYSINGIGGYTF. CDR3 bases: TGTGCCAGCAGTTACTCGATCAATGGGATAGGGGGCTACACCTTC.

The chain combines TRBV6-2 or TRBV6-3 with TRBJ1-4; no firm D call. This CDR3 has 15 amino acids. The V end was cut by 4 bases, the J end by 5 bases, with 14 bases between. Per the germline V gene, CDR1 is MNHEY and CDR2 is SVGEGT. The CDR3 protein is CASSSQRIRNEKLFF. In DNA form, the CDR3 reads TGTGCCAGCAGTTCCCAACGGATCCGGAATGAAAAACTGTTTTTT.

The chain combines TRBV2 with TRBJ1-2; perhaps TRBD1 as D (5 bases). Germline V CDR1 and CDR2: SNHLY, FYNNEI. The CDR3 has 16 residues. Trimming removed 0 bases from V and 4 bases from J, with 15 bases in between. The CDR3 DNA sequence: TGTGCCAGCAGTGAAGCTTCGGCAGGGCCCGGCTATGGCTACACCTTC. As protein: CASSEASAGPGYGYTF.

This clone was found once. The V gene is TRBV6-5, the J gene TRBJ1-1; D possibly corresponds to TRBD1 (5 bases). Germline lookup yields CDR1 MNHEY and CDR2 SVGAGI. The CDR3 runs to 15 residues. The V end was cut by 8 bases, the J end by 3 bases, with 19 bases between. This CDR3 reads CASRMTRRRDTEAFF. CDR3 nucleotide sequence: TGTGCCAGCCGTATGACTCGGCGCAGGGACACTGAAGCTTTCTTT.

This clone appeared a few times. V and J are TRBV28 and TRBJ2-2; D unresolved. Between the trimmed V and J ends, which lost 4 bases and 0 bases, there was a span of 12 bases. Germline CDR1 is MDHEN and CDR2 is SYDVKM. The CDR3 is 16 residues long. CDR3 coding DNA: TGTGCCAGCAGTTCCGTGAGCGCCCCGAACACCGGGGAGCTGTTTTTT. As protein: CASSSVSAPNTGELFF.

The chain carries TRBV10-2 and TRBJ1-4, with 11 bases that match TRBD1. The germline CDR1 and CDR2 sequences are WSHSY and SAAADI. This CDR3 comprises 17 residues. J gave up 7 bases and V 4 bases, and 11 bases lay outside the gene matches. The chain's CDR3 is CASSGGDRGLWSEKLFF. The CDR3 DNA follows: TGCGCCAGCAGTGGAGGGGACAGGGGGTTGTGGAGTGAAAAACTGTTTTTT.

The chain couples TRBV3-1 (or the pseudogene TRBV3-2) to TRBJ2-5; a possible D gene is TRBD1 (6 bases). The CDR3 has 17 amino acids. Germline-derived CDR1 and CDR2 are LGHDT and YNNKEL (reference sequence). Trimming stripped 1 base from V and 4 bases from J, with 19 bases between. The CDR3 here is CASSQGSGRGTVETQYF. The DNA of the CDR3 is TGTGCCAGCAGCCAAGGTTCGGGTAGGGGGACGGTAGAGACCCAGTACTTC.

CDR3 residues: CASSLAERNTEAFF. As DNA, the CDR3 is TGTGCCAGCAGCTTGGCCGAGAGAAACACTGAAGCTTTCTTT. J is TRBJ1-1 and V is TRBV5-4; D gene ambiguous. V was clipped by 0 bases and J by 2 bases, with 8 bases between them. The CDR3 has 14 amino acids. Germline-derived CDR1 and CDR2 are SGHNT and YYREEE (reference sequence).

CDR3 nucleotide sequence: TGTGCCAGCAGAAACAGGGGGCAACCCCTCCACTTT. It is translated as CASRNRGQPLHF. V gene TRBV11-2 combines with J gene TRBJ1-6, with 9 positions matching TRBD1. CDR3 length equals 12 residues. Germline CDR1 is SGHAT and CDR2 is FQNNGV. V trimming: 6 bases; J trimming: 12 bases; junction bases outside the gene matches: 3.

This chain links TRBV2 with TRBJ2-1; TRBD2 agrees at 13 bases. Germline V lookup: CDR1 SNHLY, CDR2 FYNNEI. CDR3 length: 16 residues. V lost 6 bases, J lost 6 bases, and 8 bases stayed unmatched. The CDR3: CASREMGLAGSNEQFF. The CDR3 nucleotides read TGTGCCAGCAGGGAAATGGGACTAGCGGGGTCCAATGAGCAGTTCTTC.

This clone appeared a single time. The rearrangement uses TRBV6-2 or TRBV6-3 and TRBJ2-1, with 10 nucleotides matching TRBD2. The V and J ends lost 5 bases and 5 bases, in that order; junction bases with no gene match: 12. The germline gives CDR1 MNHEY, CDR2 SVGEGT. The CDR3 is 17 amino acids. CDR3 in amino acids: CASSTWIAGGIDNEQFF. As DNA, the CDR3 is TGTGCCAGCAGTACCTGGATAGCGGGAGGTATTGACAATGAGCAGTTCTTC.